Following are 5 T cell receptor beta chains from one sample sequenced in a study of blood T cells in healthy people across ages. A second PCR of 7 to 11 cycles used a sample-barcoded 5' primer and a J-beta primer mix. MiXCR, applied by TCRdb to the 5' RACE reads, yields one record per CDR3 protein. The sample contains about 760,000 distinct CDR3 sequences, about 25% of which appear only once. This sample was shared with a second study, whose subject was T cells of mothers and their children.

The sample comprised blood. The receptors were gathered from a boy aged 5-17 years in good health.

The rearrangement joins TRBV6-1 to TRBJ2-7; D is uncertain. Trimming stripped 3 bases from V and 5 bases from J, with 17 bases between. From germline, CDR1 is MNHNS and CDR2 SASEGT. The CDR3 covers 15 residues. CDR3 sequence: CASSDQLGLANEQYF. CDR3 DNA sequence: TGTGCCAGCAGTGATCAACTGGGTCTGGCCAACGAGCAGTACTTC.

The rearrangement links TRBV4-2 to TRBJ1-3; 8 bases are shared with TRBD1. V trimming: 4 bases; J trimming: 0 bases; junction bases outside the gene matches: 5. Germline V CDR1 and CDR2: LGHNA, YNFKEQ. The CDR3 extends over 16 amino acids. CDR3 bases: TGTGCCAGCAGCCCTAACAGGGGGTCCTCTGGAAACACCATATATTTT. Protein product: CASSPNRGSSGNTIYF.

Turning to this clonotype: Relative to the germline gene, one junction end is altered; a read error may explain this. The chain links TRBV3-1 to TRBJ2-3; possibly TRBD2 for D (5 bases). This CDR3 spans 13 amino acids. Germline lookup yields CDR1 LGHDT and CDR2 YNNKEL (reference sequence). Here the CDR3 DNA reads TGTGCCAGCAGCCACCTCTTCGGGGAGACCCAGTACTTT. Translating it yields CASSHLFGETQYF.

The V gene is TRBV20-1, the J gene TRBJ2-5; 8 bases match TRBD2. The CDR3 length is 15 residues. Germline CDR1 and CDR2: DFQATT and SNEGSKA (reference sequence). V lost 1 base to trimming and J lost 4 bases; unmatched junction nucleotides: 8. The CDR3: CSARAERGTAETQYF. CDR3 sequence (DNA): TGCAGTGCTAGAGCGGAGCGGGGGACGGCAGAGACCCAGTACTTC.

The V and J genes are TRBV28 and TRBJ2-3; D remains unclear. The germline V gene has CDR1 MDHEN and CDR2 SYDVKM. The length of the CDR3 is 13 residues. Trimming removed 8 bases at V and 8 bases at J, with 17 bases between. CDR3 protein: CASGLLGRFTQYF. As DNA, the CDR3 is TGTGCCAGCGGTCTCTTAGGCCGGTTTACGCAGTATTTT.